This T cell receptor beta chain was sequenced for a study of T cells in Graves' hyperthyroidism and ophthalmopathy. This clonotype was counted between two and nine times. CDR1 is MNHNS, CDR2 SASEGT, per germline. V shed 0 bases and J shed 4 bases, with 7 bases lying between them. The CDR3 spans 14 residues. Amplified TCR beta CDR3 regions derived from RNA transcripts. Using the HTBI primer set, a first-round RT-PCR was run on the TCR CDR3. TCRdb re-analysed the multiplex PCR reads in MiXCR, keeping a single row per CDR3 protein. Here the sample spans hundreds of thousands of distinct CDR3 sequences, around 15% being singletons.

The V gene is TRBV6-1, the J gene TRBJ1-5; the D is unclear. This receptor was obtained from a man aged 18 to 35 with Graves' ophthalmopathy. The sample taken for sequencing was blood. The DNA for the CDR3 is TGTGCCAGCAGTGAAGCGCGGGTTAATCAGCCCCAGCATTTT. This sequence encodes CASSEARVNQPQHF.